This TCR beta chain was sequenced for a study of cytomegalovirus exposure and HLA in healthy donors. Sequencing was performed with immunoSEQ multiplex PCR; in TCRdb, only in-frame clones are kept and a portion is missing. This sample has 300,000 to 450,000 clones, with roughly 90% found just once. The sequence derives from a woman aged 18-35 years in good health and CMV-seronegative. Sequencing was performed on PBMCs.

CDR3 sequence (DNA): TGTGCCAGCAGCATTCTAGCTGCCCCAACCGGGGAGCTGTTTTTT. It translates to CASSILAAPTGELFF. The rearrangement links TRBV7-6 to TRBJ2-2; D is perhaps TRBD2 (5 bases). Trimming took off 5 bases at V and 5 bases at J, with 15 bases between the two ends. CDR3 length: 15 amino acids. Germline V gene data show CDR1 as SGHVS and CDR2 as FNYEAQ.